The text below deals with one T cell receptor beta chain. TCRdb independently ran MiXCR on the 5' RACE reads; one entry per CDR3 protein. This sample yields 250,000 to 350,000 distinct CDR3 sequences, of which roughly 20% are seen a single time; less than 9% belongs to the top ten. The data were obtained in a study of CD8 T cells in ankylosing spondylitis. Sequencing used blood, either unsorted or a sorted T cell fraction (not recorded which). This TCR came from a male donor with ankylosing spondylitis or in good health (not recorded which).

For the CDR3, the DNA is TGTGCCAGCAGCCAAAGGGAGTCGGGGGAGACCCAGTACTTC. Translation gives CASSQRESGETQYF. This chain links TRBV3-1 with TRBJ2-5; tentatively, D is TRBD2 (5 bases). V gave up 2 bases and J gave up 5 bases, with 12 bases separating them. Germline lookup yields CDR1 LGHDT and CDR2 YNNKEL (reference sequence). There are 14 residues in the CDR3.